A single sample is the source of the 31 T cell receptor beta chains below, sequenced in a study of T cell responses to AZD1222 COVID-19 vaccine (dated by TCRdb to the early 2020s). The library came from the immunoSEQ multiplex PCR assay. TCRdb re-hosts the immuneACCESS table, in-frame sequences only. Its copies lack some clones; in the studies checked, an unresolved V gene accounts for under half of them, and the cause for the rest is not known. Present in this sample are about 260,000 clones, 85% to 95% of which were seen just once. The top ten constitute 0.55% of the sample. This specimen's time point label, interpreted: baseline before first vaccination. Sequenced material: peripheral blood, taken on day 0 of AZD1222 vaccination. The source is an adult in good health.

In regard to this clone: Other DNA sequences within the sample encode an identical CDR3. V and J are TRBV7-3 and TRBJ2-2; maybe TRBD1 (5 bases). This CDR3 is built from 14 residues. V was cut by 6 bases and J by 2 bases, with 10 bases left in between. Germline lookup yields CDR1 SGHTA and CDR2 FQGTGA. CDR3 sequence (DNA): TGTGCCAGCAGTCCAGACAGAAACACCGGGGAGCTGTTTTTT. Protein sequence: CASSPDRNTGELFF.

This clone has a handful of counts. The gene calls are TRBV4-1 and TRBJ1-3; D remains unclear. This CDR3 contains 17 residues. The germline V gene encodes CDR1 MGHRA and CDR2 YSYEKL. V was shortened by 1 base and J by 4 bases, with 17 bases between the two germline ends. In nucleotides, the CDR3 is TGCGCCAGCAGCCAAGGGCGGGCGGCATCTTCGGGAAACACCATATATTTT. Protein: CASSQGRAASSGNTIYF.

This rearrangement joins TRBV10-3 to TRBJ2-1, with 7 bases that match TRBD1. Germline V gene lookup returns CDR1 ENHRY and CDR2 SYGVKD. Losses at the gene ends were 3 bases for V and 10 bases for J; bases not matched to a gene: 3. There are 12 residues in the CDR3. CDR3 loop: CAISEVDREQFF. CDR3 coding DNA: TGTGCCATCAGTGAAGTGGACAGGGAGCAGTTCTTC.

The chain couples TRBV11-1 to TRBJ2-1; 14 positions match TRBD2. Germline lookup yields CDR1 SGHAT and CDR2 FQDESV (reference sequence). The CDR3 is made up of 15 amino acids. V was clipped by 6 bases and J by 7 bases; unmatched bases: 5. CDR3 amino acids: CASRLRTSGGNEQFF. The CDR3 DNA is TGTGCCAGCAGACTGCGGACTAGCGGGGGGAATGAGCAGTTCTTC.

V is TRBV5-1 and J is TRBJ1-4; the match to TRBD1 covers 7 bases. CDR3 length equals 14 residues. Looked up from germline, CDR1 is SGHRS and CDR2 is YFSETQ. V lost 2 bases, J lost 4 bases, and 2 bases stayed unmatched. The CDR3 spells CASSLQGYNEKLFF. In DNA, the CDR3 is TGCGCCAGCAGCTTACAGGGGTATAATGAAAAACTGTTTTTT.

The chain couples TRBV7-9 to TRBJ2-7; 12 bases map to TRBD2. The CDR3 covers 16 residues. Germline V CDR1 and CDR2: SEHNR, FQNEAQ (reference sequence). J gave up 3 bases and V 4 bases, and 7 bases lay outside the gene matches. CDR3 DNA: TGTGCCAGCAGCTCTCCGACTAGCGGGAGTCACTACGAGCAGTACTTC. Translating it yields CASSSPTSGSHYEQYF.

J is TRBJ2-5 and V is TRBV3-1 (or the pseudogene TRBV3-2); 12 bases fit TRBD2. Germline trimming cut 2 bases from V and 2 bases from J; bases unmatched to any gene: 3. This CDR3 is 16 amino acids long. Germline V gene data show CDR1 as LGHDT and CDR2 as YNNKEL (reference sequence). The CDR3 DNA follows: TGTGCCAGCAGCCAATTACTAGCGGGGGGTCAAGAGACCCAGTACTTC. This sequence encodes CASSQLLAGGQETQYF.

The chain couples TRBV7-3 to TRBJ1-1; D remains ambiguous. This CDR3 has 13 residues. V gave up 2 bases and J gave up 4 bases, with 8 bases separating them. Germline-derived CDR1 and CDR2 are SGHTA and FQGTGA. The CDR3 region is CASSLVSGTEAFF. CDR3 sequence (DNA): TGTGCCAGCAGCTTAGTTTCGGGCACTGAAGCTTTCTTT.

The DNA for the CDR3 is TGCGCCAGCAGCTCCCTAGGAGATACGCAGTATTTT. Translated: CASSSLGDTQYF. V is TRBV5-1 and J is TRBJ2-3; no firm D call. The CDR3 has 12 amino acids. V lost 3 bases and J 5 bases, leaving 7 bases between the germline ends. Germline lookup yields CDR1 SGHRS and CDR2 YFSETQ.

This clone has only one observation. CDR3 amino acids: CASSIMGQGEKLFF. In nucleotides, the CDR3 is TGTGCCAGTAGTATTATGGGACAAGGGGAAAAACTGTTTTTT. V and J are TRBV19 and TRBJ1-4; D perhaps matches TRBD1 (6 bases). Germline V gene sequence: CDR1 LNHDA, CDR2 SQIVND (reference sequence). V lost 3 bases and J 8 bases, leaving 13 bases between the germline ends. This CDR3 is built from 14 residues. Based on the CDR3 plus reference TRBV19 and TRBJ1-4, the full variable domain is DGGITQSPKYLFRKEGQNVTLSCEQNLNHDAMYWYRQDPGQGLRLIYYSQIVNDFQKGDIAEGYSVSREKKESFPLTVTSAQKNPTAFYLCASSIMGQGEKLFFGSGTQLSVL.

J is TRBJ1-1 and V is TRBV2, with TRBD1 matching 7 bases. The V segment lost 6 bases and the J segment 0 bases; nucleotides outside the gene matches: 7. The CDR3 is 15 amino acids. Germline CDR1 and CDR2: SNHLY and FYNNEI. The CDR3 DNA reads as TGTGCCAGCAGGACCAGGGGGACGATGAACACTGAAGCTTTCTTT. Residues: CASRTRGTMNTEAFF.

The chain uses TRBV28 and TRBJ2-3; either TRBD1 or TRBD2 may fit D (6 bases each). The CDR3 spans 15 residues. Germline CDR1 and CDR2: MDHEN and SYDVKM. Trimming left V 6 bases short and J 0 bases short, with 13 bases between. The CDR3 loop reads CASRAWGASTDTQYF. The CDR3 DNA is TGTGCCAGCAGGGCATGGGGGGCTAGCACAGATACGCAGTATTTT. The complete variable domain, with remaining parts taken from reference TRBV28 and TRBJ2-3, reads DVKVTQSSRYLVKRTGEKVFLECVQDMDHENMFWYRQDPGLGLRLIYFSYDVKMKEKGDIPEGYSVSREKKERFSLILESASTNQTSMYLCASRAWGASTDTQYFGPGTRLTVL.

The chain combines TRBV27 with TRBJ2-1, with D possibly matching TRBD1 (5 bases). CDR1 is MNHEY, CDR2 SMNVEV, per germline (reference sequence). The CDR3 consists of 14 residues. The germline V and J ends were trimmed by 5 bases and 7 bases, with 15 bases remaining between them. In nucleotides, the CDR3 is TGTGCCAGCAGTAGGGGTATTGTGGTTAATGAGCAGTTCTTC. It is translated as CASSRGIVVNEQFF.

The CDR3 sequence is CASSQSGDEQFF. In DNA form, the CDR3 reads TGTGCCAGCAGCCAATCGGGGGATGAGCAGTTCTTC. The V gene is TRBV3-1 (or the pseudogene TRBV3-2), the J gene TRBJ2-1, with D possibly matching TRBD2 (6 bases). Per the germline V gene, CDR1 is LGHDT and CDR2 is YNNKEL (reference sequence). This CDR3 comprises 12 residues. V was cut by 2 bases and J by 8 bases, with 7 bases left in between.

The sample holds one count of this clone. The rearrangement links TRBV16 to TRBJ1-2; the D is unclear. V was shortened by 0 bases and J by 8 bases, with 10 bases between the two germline ends. Germline CDR1 is KGHSY and CDR2 is FQNENV. The CDR3 loop spans 13 amino acids. CDR3 coding DNA: TGTGCCAGCAGCCAATCTCGGAGGCAAGGCTACACCTTC. It is translated as CASSQSRRQGYTF.

This clone appeared a single time. This sequence joins TRBV7-2 and TRBJ1-5; 8 nucleotides match TRBD1. Unmatched junction bases numbered 6, after V lost 2 bases and J lost 6 bases. Germline lookup yields CDR1 SGHTA and CDR2 FQGNSA. This CDR3 has 15 residues. The CDR3 sequence: CASSLYVDRGQPQHF. CDR3 bases: TGTGCCAGCAGCTTATATGTCGACAGGGGTCAGCCCCAGCATTTT.

J is TRBJ2-1 and V is TRBV7-9; D is ambiguous. Germline V CDR1 and CDR2: SEHNR, FQNEAQ (reference sequence). The CDR3 loop spans 15 amino acids. Trimming left V 2 bases short and J 0 bases short, with 8 bases between. In DNA form, the CDR3 reads TGTGCCAGCAGCTTATCGGGCTACTCCTACAATGAGCAGTTCTTC. Protein sequence: CASSLSGYSYNEQFF.

In its sample, this clone was seen a few times. Germline and junction disagree at one end, which may indicate a read error. This chain connects TRBV9 to TRBJ1-4; D may be TRBD1 (6 bases). This CDR3 is 14 amino acids long. Germline CDR1 SGDLS, CDR2 YYNGEE. CDR3 sequence: CASSPGTTNEKLFF. CDR3 DNA: TGTGCCAGCAGCCCCGGGACAACAAATGAAAAACTGTTTTTT.

This chain uses TRBV5-1 with TRBJ2-5; 7 bases line up with TRBD1. J lost 1 base, V lost 4 bases, and 4 bases had no gene match. CDR1 SGHRS and CDR2 YFSETQ come from the germline V gene. The CDR3 spans 14 residues. CDR3 DNA sequence: TGCGCCAGCAGCGCCGGGACAGTCCAAGAGACCCAGTACTTC. This sequence encodes CASSAGTVQETQYF. Full variable domain (remainder filled in from reference TRBV5-1 and TRBJ2-5): KAGVTQTPRYLIKTRGQQVTLSCSPISGHRSVSWYQQTPGQGLQFLFEYFSETQRNKGNFPGRFSGRQFSNSRSEMNVSTLELGDSALYLCASSAGTVQETQYFGPGTRLLVL.

The chain is built from TRBV7-9 and TRBJ1-1; D not resolved. CDR1 and CDR2 from the germline V gene are SEHNR and FQNEAQ (reference sequence). There are 14 residues in the CDR3. V was clipped by 1 base and J by 6 bases, with 12 bases between them. The chain's CDR3 is CASSLGPGLAEAFF. In DNA, the CDR3 is TGTGCCAGCAGCTTAGGGCCCGGTCTCGCTGAAGCTTTCTTT. The entire variable domain, with the rest obtained from reference TRBV7-9 and TRBJ1-1, is as follows: DTGVSQNPRHKITKRGQNVTFRCDPISEHNRLYWYRQTLGQGPEFLTYFQNEAQLEKSRLLSDRFSAERPKGSFSTLEIQRTEQGDSAMYLCASSLGPGLAEAFFGQGTRLTVV.

This sequence joins TRBV7-6 and TRBJ2-3; D is unresolved. Germline lookup yields CDR1 SGHVS and CDR2 FNYEAQ. This CDR3 has 14 residues. Trimming took off 3 bases at V and 0 bases at J, with 7 bases between the two ends. The chain's CDR3 is CASSFQASTDTQYF. CDR3 bases: TGTGCCAGCAGCTTCCAGGCCAGCACAGATACGCAGTATTTT.

This chain joins TRBV7-9 and TRBJ1-2; 10 bases fit TRBD1. Germline assignment: CDR1 SEHNR and CDR2 FQNEAQ (reference sequence). The V gene end was trimmed by 5 bases and the J gene end by 7 bases; junction bases not matched to a gene: 7. This CDR3 has 14 residues. The chain's CDR3 is CASSPDRGLSGYTF. DNA for the CDR3: TGTGCCAGCAGCCCTGACAGGGGGCTCAGTGGCTACACCTTC.

This chain joins TRBV29-1 and TRBJ1-4, with D perhaps matching TRBD1 (6 bases). V lost 5 bases, J lost 6 bases, and 19 bases lay in between. CDR3 length: 15 amino acids. Germline V gene sequence: CDR1 SQVTM, CDR2 ANQGSEA. The CDR3: CSVLGGGENYEKLFF. The CDR3, as DNA: TGCAGCGTTCTCGGGGGGGGCGAAAACTATGAAAAACTGTTTTTT. The full variable domain, in which reference TRBV29-1 and TRBJ1-4 provide the parts outside the CDR3, is SAVISQKPSRDICQRGTSLTIQCQVDSQVTMMFWYRQQPGQSLTLIATANQGSEATYESGFVIDKFPISRPNLTFSTLTVSNMSPEDSSIYLCSVLGGGENYEKLFFGSGTQLSVL.

This chain connects TRBV9 to TRBJ1-1; D gene unclear. The ends were cut back, 0 bases at V and 4 bases at J, with 7 bases in the middle. Per germline, CDR1 SGDLS and CDR2 YYNGEE. This CDR3 is 13 amino acids long. The CDR3 sequence is CASSVVSSTEAFF. The CDR3 bases are TGTGCCAGCAGCGTAGTGTCCAGCACTGAAGCTTTCTTT.

The chain combines TRBV12-3 or TRBV12-4 with TRBJ1-5; TRBD1 agrees at 7 bases. The CDR3 extends over 13 amino acids. The trim removed 7 bases at V and 4 bases at J, leaving 4 bases unmatched. CDR3 nucleotide sequence: TGTGCCAGCACAGGGGGATTAAATCAGCCCCAGCATTTT. This codes for CASTGGLNQPQHF.

This sequence joins TRBV15 and TRBJ1-3, with unresolved D. With 1 base removed from V and 1 base from J, the gap between germline ends came to 11 bases. The CDR3 runs to 16 residues. CDR1 is LNHNV and CDR2 is YYDKDF in the germline V gene (reference sequence). The CDR3 loop reads CATSRGTEPSGNTIYF. The DNA of the CDR3 is TGTGCCACCAGCAGAGGGACCGAACCATCTGGAAACACCATATATTTT.

This chain connects TRBV28 to TRBJ1-5, with 9 positions matching TRBD1. This CDR3 is built from 17 residues. Germline V lookup: CDR1 MDHEN, CDR2 SYDVKM. V lost 2 bases to trimming and J lost 0 bases; unmatched junction nucleotides: 5. The CDR3 region is CASSLKQGASSNQPQHF. CDR3 nucleotides: TGTGCCAGCAGTTTAAAACAGGGGGCTTCTAGCAATCAGCCCCAGCATTTT. The variable domain in full, with the rest retrieved from reference TRBV28 and TRBJ1-5, is DVKVTQSSRYLVKRTGEKVFLECVQDMDHENMFWYRQDPGLGLRLIYFSYDVKMKEKGDIPEGYSVSREKKERFSLILESASTNQTSMYLCASSLKQGASSNQPQHFGDGTRLSIL.

The chain recombines TRBV3-1 (or the pseudogene TRBV3-2) with TRBJ1-3, with a tentative D call TRBD1 (5 bases). Trimming pared 2 bases from V and 0 bases from J, leaving 20 bases between. Germline V CDR1 and CDR2: LGHDT, YNNKEL (reference sequence). This CDR3 comprises 19 residues. In DNA, the CDR3 is TGTGCCAGCAGCCAATCCCAGGGACCACCATCGCTCTCTGGAAACACCATATATTTT. Translation gives CASSQSQGPPSLSGNTIYF.

The chain carries TRBV21-1 and TRBJ2-7; TRBD2, the D gene given by the table, was not confirmed from the DNA. TRBV21-1 is assigned pseudogene status. This CDR3 contains 14 residues. This CDR3 reads CASNPTSGNYEQYF. The CDR3 DNA sequence: TGTGCCAGCAACCCGACTAGCGGGAACTACGAGCAGTACTTC.

V gene TRBV2 combines with J gene TRBJ1-4, with TRBD1 as a possible D gene (6 bases). Germline V gene data show CDR1 as SNHLY and CDR2 as FYNNEI. This CDR3 has 15 amino acids. The V gene lost 6 bases and the J gene lost 2 bases, with 13 bases spanning the gap. The CDR3 DNA follows: TGTGCCAGCAGCGGCAGGGGTTTGACTAATGAAAAACTGTTTTTT. Amino acid sequence: CASSGRGLTNEKLFF. Looking up the rest from reference TRBV2 and TRBJ1-4 gives the full variable domain: EPEVTQTPSHQVTQMGQEVILRCVPISNHLYFYWYRQILGQKVEFLVSFYNNEISEKSEIFDDQFSVERPDGSNFTLKIRSTKLEDSAMYFCASSGRGLTNEKLFFGSGTQLSVL.

This chain joins TRBV6-5 and TRBJ1-6; tentatively, D is TRBD1 (6 bases). The V end lost 0 bases, the J end lost 8 bases, and 14 bases lay between the germline ends. The CDR3 covers 16 residues. CDR1 MNHEY and CDR2 SVGAGI come from the germline V gene. This chain's CDR3 is CASSYSITGGHSPLHF. The CDR3 region has the DNA TGTGCCAGCAGTTACTCGATTACCGGGGGCCATTCACCCCTCCACTTT.